Ten or more counts support the clone carrying this T cell receptor (beta chain). The sample comes from a study of regulatory T cells in long-lasting Graves disease. Trimming cost V 3 bases and J 0 bases, with 18 bases left between them. This CDR3 comprises 18 residues. Relying on iRepertoire HTBI primers and Arm-PCR of CDR3 regions, the team built TCR beta libraries. TCRdb ran MiXCR on the multiplex PCR reads and lists one entry per CDR3 protein. The sample contains about 320,000 distinct CDR3 sequences, 15% to 20% of which appear only once. Documented time point: newly diagnosed GD, antithyroid drugs for less than 3 months. TCR sequences were obtained from RNA taken from PBMCs.

The sample consisted of peripheral blood mononuclear cells (PBMCs), taken at new diagnosis, from a patient treated with antithyroid drugs. The chain is built from TRBV12-3 or TRBV12-4 and TRBJ1-5; D call uncertain. This TCR derives from a female donor with Graves disease. The DNA for the CDR3 is TGTGCCAGCAGTTTTAGGTTTTTAGGTCTCAATAGCAATCAGCCCCAGCATTTT. Translation: CASSFRFLGLNSNQPQHF.